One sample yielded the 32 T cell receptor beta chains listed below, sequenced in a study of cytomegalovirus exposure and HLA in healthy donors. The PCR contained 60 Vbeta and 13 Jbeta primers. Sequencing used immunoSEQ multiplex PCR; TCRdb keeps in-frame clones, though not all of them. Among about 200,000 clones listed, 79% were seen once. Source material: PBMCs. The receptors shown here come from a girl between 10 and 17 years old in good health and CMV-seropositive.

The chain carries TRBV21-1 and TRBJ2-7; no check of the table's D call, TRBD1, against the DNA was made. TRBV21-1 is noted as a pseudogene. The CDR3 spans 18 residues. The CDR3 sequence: CASSKSRFSLQGAYEQYF. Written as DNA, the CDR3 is TGTGCCAGCAGCAAATCCCGGTTTTCCTTACAGGGGGCCTACGAGCAGTACTTC.

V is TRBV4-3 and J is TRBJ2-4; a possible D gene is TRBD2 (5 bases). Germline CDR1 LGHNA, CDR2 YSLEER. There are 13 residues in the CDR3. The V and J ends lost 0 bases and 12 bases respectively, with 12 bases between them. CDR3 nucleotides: TGCGCCAGCAGCCAAGATGAAGGGCGGGCTCAGTACTTC. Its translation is CASSQDEGRAQYF.

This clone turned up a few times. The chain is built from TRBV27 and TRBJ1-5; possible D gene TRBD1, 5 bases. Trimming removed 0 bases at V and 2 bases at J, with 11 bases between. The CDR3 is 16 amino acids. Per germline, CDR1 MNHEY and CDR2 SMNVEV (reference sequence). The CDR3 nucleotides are TGTGCCAGCAGTTTATCCCGGCAGGGTGGCAATCAGCCCCAGCATTTT. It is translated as CASSLSRQGGNQPQHF.

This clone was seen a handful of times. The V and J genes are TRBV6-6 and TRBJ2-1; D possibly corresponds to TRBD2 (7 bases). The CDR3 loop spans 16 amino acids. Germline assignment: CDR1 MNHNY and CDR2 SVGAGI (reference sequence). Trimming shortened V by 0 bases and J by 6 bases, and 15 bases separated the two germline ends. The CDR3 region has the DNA TGTGCCAGCAGTTACTCTGGGGGGGCCTTTACCAATGAGCAGTTCTTC. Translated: CASSYSGGAFTNEQFF.

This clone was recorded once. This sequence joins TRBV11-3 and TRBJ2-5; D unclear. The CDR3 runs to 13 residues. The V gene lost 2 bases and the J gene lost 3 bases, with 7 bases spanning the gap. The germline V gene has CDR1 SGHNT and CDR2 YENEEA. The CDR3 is CASSLSDEETQYF. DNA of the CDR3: TGTGCCAGCAGCTTAAGCGATGAAGAGACCCAGTACTTC.

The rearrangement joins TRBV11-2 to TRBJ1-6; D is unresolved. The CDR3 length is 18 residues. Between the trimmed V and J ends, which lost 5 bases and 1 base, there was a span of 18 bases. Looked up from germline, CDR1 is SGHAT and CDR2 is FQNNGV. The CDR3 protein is CASSKLVLTGSYNSPLHF. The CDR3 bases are TGTGCCAGCAGCAAGCTTGTCTTAACGGGGTCCTATAATTCACCCCTCCACTTT.

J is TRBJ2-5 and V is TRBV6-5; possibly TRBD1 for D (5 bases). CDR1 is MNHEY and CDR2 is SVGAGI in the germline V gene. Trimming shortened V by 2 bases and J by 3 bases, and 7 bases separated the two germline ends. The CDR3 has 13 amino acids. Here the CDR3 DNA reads TGTGCCAGCAGTTACGTCAGGGAAGAGACCCAGTACTTC. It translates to CASSYVREETQYF.

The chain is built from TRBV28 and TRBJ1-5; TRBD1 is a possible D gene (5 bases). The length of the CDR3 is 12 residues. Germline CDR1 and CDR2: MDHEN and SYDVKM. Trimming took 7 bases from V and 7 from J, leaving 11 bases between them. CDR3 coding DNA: TGTGCCAGCAACTGGGGCGAACAGCCCCAGCATTTT. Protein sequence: CASNWGEQPQHF.

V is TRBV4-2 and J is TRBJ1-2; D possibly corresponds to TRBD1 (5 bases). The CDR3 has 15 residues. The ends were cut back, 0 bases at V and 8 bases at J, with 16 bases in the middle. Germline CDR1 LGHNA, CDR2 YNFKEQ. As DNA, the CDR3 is TGTGCCAGCAGCCAAGATTGGGGCAGGGTCGGAGGCTACACCTTC. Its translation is CASSQDWGRVGGYTF.

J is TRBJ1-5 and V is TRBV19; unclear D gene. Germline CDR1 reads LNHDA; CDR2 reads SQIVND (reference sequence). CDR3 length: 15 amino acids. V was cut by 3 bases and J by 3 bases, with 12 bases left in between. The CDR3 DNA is TGTGCCAGTAGTATGTTGGCGGGTTTCAATCAGCCCCAGCATTTT. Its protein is CASSMLAGFNQPQHF.

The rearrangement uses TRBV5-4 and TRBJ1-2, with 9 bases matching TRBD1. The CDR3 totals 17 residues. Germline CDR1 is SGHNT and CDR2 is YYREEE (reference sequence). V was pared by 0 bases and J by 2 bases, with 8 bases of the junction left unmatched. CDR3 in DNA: TGTGCCAGCAGCTTGGCCGGGGGACAGGGACTAAACTATGGCTACACCTTC. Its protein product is CASSLAGGQGLNYGYTF.

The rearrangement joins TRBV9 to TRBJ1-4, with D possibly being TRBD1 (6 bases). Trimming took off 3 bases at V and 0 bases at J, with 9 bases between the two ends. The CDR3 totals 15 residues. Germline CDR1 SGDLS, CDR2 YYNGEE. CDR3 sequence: CASSDSGATNEKLFF. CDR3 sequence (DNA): TGTGCCAGCAGCGATTCAGGGGCAACTAATGAAAAACTGTTTTTT.

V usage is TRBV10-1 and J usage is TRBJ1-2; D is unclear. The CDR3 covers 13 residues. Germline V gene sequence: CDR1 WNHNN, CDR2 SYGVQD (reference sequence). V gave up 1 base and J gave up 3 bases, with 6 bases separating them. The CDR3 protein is CASSELRDYGYTF. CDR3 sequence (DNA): TGCGCCAGCAGTGAGTTGAGGGACTATGGCTACACCTTC.

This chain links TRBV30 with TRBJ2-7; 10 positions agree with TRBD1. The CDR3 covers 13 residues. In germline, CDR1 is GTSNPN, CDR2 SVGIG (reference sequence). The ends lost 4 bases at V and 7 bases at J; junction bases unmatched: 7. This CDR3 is CAWTLTGGGEQYF. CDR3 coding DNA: TGTGCCTGGACCCTGACAGGGGGCGGTGAGCAGTACTTC.

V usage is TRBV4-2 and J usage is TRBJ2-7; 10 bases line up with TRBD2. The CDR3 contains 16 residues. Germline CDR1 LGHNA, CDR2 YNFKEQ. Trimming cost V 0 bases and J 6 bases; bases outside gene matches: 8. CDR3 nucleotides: TGTGCCAGCAGCCAAGATTTCGGAGCGGGGGGGGGCGAGCAGTACTTC. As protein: CASSQDFGAGGGEQYF.

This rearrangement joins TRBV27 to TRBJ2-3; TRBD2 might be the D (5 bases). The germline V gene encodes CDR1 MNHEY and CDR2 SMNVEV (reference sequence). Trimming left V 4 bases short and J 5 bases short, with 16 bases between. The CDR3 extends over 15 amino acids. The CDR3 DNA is TGTGCCAGCAGTTATGGACTCGTTAAGCAAGATACGCAGTATTTT. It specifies CASSYGLVKQDTQYF.

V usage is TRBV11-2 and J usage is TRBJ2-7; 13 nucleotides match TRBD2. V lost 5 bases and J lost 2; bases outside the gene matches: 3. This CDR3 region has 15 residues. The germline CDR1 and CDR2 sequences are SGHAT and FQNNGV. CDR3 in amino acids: CASSETSGGPYEQYF. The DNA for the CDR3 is TGTGCCAGCAGCGAGACTAGCGGGGGGCCCTACGAGCAGTACTTC.

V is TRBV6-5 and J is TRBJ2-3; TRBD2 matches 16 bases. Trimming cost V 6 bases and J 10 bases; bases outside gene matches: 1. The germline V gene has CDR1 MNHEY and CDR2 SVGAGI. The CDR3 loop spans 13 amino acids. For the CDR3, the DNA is TGTGCCAGCAGGGGACTAGCGGGGGGGGCGCAGTATTTT. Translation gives CASRGLAGGAQYF.

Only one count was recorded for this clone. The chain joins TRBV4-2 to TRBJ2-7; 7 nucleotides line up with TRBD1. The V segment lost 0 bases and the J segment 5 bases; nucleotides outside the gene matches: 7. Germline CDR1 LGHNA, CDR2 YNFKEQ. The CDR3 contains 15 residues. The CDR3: CASSQDLRQGDEQYF. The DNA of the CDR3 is TGTGCCAGCAGCCAAGATCTGAGACAGGGCGACGAGCAGTACTTC.

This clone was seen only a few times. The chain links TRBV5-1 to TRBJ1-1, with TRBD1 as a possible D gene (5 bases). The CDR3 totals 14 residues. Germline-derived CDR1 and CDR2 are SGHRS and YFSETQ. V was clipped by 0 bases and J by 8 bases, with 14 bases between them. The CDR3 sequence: CASSLAGDSVEAFF. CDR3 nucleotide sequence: TGCGCCAGCAGCTTGGCGGGGGACTCGGTAGAAGCTTTCTTT. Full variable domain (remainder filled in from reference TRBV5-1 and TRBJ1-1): KAGVTQTPRYLIKTRGQQVTLSCSPISGHRSVSWYQQTPGQGLQFLFEYFSETQRNKGNFPGRFSGRQFSNSRSEMNVSTLELGDSALYLCASSLAGDSVEAFFGQGTRLTVV.

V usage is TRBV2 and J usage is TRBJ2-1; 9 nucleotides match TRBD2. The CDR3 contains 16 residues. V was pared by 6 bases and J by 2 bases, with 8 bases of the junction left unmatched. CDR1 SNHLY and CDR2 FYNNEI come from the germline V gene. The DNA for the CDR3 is TGTGCCAGCAGGGCAACAGCGGGGGGTACCTACAATGAGCAGTTCTTC. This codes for CASRATAGGTYNEQFF.

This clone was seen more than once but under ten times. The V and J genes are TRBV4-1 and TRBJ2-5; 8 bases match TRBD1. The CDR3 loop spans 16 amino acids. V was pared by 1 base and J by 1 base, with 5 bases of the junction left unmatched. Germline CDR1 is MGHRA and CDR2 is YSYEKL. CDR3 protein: CASSQGGGTGQETQYF. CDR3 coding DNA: TGCGCCAGCAGCCAAGGAGGGGGGACAGGCCAAGAGACCCAGTACTTC.

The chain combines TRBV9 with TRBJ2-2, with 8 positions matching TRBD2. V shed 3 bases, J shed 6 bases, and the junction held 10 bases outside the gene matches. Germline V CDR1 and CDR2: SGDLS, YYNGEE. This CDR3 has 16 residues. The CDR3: CASSETSAVYAGELFF. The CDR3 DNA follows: TGTGCCAGCAGCGAGACTAGCGCGGTGTACGCCGGGGAGCTGTTTTTT.

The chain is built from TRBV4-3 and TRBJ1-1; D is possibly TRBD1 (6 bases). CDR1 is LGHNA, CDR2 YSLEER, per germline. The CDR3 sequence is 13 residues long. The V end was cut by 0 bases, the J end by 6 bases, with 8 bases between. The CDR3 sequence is CASSQDGTSEAFF. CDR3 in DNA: TGCGCCAGCAGCCAAGATGGGACATCTGAAGCTTTCTTT.

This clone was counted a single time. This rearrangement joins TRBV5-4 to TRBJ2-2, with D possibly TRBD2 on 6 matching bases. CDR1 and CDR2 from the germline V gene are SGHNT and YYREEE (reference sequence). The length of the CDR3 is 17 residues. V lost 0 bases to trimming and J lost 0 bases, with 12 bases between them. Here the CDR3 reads CASSLVGTGANTGELFF. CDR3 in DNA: TGTGCCAGCAGCTTGGTGGGTACGGGGGCGAACACCGGGGAGCTGTTTTTT. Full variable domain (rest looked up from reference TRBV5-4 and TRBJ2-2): ETGVTQSPTHLIKTRGQQVTLRCSSQSGHNTVSWYQQALGQGPQFIFQYYREEENGRGNFPPRFSGLQFPNYSSELNVNALELDDSALYLCASSLVGTGANTGELFFGEGSRLTVL.

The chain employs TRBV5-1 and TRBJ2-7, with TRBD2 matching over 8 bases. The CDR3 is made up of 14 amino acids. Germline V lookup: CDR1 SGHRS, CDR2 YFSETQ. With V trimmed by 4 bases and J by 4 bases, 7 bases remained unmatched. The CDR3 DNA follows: TGCGCCAGCAGCACCTCGAGCGGGGGTTACGAGCAGTACTTC. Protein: CASSTSSGGYEQYF.

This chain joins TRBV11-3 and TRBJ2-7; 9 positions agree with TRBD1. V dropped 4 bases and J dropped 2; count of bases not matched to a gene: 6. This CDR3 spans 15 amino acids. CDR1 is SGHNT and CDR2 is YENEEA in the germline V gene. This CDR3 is CASSSGWDRAYEQYF. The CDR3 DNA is TGTGCCAGCAGCTCAGGATGGGACAGGGCCTACGAGCAGTACTTC.

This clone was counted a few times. In nucleotides, the CDR3 is TGCGCCATACGCTTGCGACAGGACACCTACGAGCAGTACTTC. It is translated as CAIRLRQDTYEQYF. V is TRBV23-1 and J is TRBJ2-7; D is perhaps TRBD1 (6 bases). TRBV23-1 carries the ORF label, with uncertain function. This CDR3 has 14 residues. Trimming took off 10 bases at V and 2 bases at J, with 18 bases between the two ends.

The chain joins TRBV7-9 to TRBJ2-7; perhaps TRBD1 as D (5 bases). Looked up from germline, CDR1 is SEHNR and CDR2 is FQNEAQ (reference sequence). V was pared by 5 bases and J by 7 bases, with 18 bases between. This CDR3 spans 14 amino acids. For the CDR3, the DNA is TGTGCCAGCAGCGAAAGCCCCAGGGTGGGGGAGCAGTACTTC. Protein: CASSESPRVGEQYF.

The CDR3 loop is CASSQDPESSYNSPLHF. For the CDR3, the DNA is TGCGCCAGCAGCCAAGATCCAGAAAGCTCCTATAATTCACCCCTCCACTTT. This sequence joins TRBV4-1 and TRBJ1-6; no clear D gene. CDR3 size: 17 residues. Germline V lookup: CDR1 MGHRA, CDR2 YSYEKL. V was clipped by 0 bases and J by 0 bases, with 9 bases between them.

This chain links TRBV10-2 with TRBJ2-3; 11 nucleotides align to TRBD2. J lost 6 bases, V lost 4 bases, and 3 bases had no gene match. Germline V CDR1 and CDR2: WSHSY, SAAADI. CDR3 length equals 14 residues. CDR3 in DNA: TGCGCCAGCAGTGGTGTAGCGGGGGGGGATACGCAGTATTTT. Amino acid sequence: CASSGVAGGDTQYF.

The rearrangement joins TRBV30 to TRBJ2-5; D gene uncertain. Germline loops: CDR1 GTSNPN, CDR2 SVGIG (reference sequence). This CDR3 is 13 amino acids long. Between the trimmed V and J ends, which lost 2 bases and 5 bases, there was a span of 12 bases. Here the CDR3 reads CAWSNARWETQYF. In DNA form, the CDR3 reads TGTGCCTGGAGTAACGCGAGGTGGGAGACCCAGTACTTC. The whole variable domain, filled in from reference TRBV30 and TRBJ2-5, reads SQTIHQWPATLVQPVGSPLSLECTVEGTSNPNLYWYRQAAGRGLQLLFYSVGIGQISSEVPQNLSASRPQDRQFILSSKKLLLSDSGFYLCAWSNARWETQYFGPGTRLLVL.